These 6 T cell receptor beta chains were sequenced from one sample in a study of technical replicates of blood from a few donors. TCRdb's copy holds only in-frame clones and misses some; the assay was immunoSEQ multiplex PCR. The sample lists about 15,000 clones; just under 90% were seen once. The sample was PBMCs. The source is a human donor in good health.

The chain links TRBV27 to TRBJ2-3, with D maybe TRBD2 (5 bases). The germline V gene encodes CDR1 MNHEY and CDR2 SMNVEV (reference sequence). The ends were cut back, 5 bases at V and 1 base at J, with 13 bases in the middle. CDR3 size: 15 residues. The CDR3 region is CASSQSGLGTDTQYF. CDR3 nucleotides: TGTGCCAGCAGTCAGTCGGGGTTAGGCACAGATACGCAGTATTTT.

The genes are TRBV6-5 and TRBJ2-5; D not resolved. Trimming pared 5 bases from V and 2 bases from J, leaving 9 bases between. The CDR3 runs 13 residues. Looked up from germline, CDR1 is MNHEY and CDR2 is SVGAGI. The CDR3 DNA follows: TGTGCCAGCAGTCCTGCCTATCAAGAGACCCAGTACTTC. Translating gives CASSPAYQETQYF.

CDR3 bases: TGTGCCAGCAGCGAGAGGACAGGGACAACTAATGAAAAACTGTTTTTT. This translates into CASSERTGTTNEKLFF. The chain uses TRBV9 and TRBJ1-4; 8 bases are shared with TRBD1. Germline trimming cut 3 bases from V and 0 bases from J; bases unmatched to any gene: 4. Germline V gene sequence: CDR1 SGDLS, CDR2 YYNGEE. This CDR3 comprises 16 residues.

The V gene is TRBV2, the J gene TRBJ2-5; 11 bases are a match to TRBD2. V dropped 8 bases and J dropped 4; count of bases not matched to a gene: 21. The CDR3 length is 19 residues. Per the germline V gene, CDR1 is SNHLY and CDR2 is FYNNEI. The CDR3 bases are TGTGCCAGCGACTCACTACCCTACTTAGCGGGAGGGCAGGGAGAGACCCAGTACTTC. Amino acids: CASDSLPYLAGGQGETQYF.

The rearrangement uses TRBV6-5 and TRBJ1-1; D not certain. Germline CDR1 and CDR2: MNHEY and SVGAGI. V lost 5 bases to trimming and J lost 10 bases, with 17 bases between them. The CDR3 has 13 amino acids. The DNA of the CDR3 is TGTGCCAGCAGTCCCAGCGGGGATTGGGGAGCTTTCTTT. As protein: CASSPSGDWGAFF.

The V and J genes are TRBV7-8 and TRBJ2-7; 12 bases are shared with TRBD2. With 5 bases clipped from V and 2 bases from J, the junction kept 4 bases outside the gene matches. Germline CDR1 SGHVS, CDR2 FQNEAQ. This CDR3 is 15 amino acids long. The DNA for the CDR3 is TGTGCCAGCAGCACCAGGACTAGCGGGACCTACGAGCAGTACTTC. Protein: CASSTRTSGTYEQYF.